Following are 28 T cell receptor beta chains from one sample sequenced in a study of cytomegalovirus exposure and HLA in healthy donors. Use of 60 Vbeta and 13 Jbeta primers characterized the PCR. The table came from immunoSEQ multiplex PCR; TCRdb's copy has only in-frame clones and leaves some out. The table shows about 160,000 clones, with around 74% occurring only once. Specimen: PBMCs. All receptors derive from a woman aged 25-40 years in good health and CMV-seronegative.

The chain employs TRBV4-1 and TRBJ1-1; unclear D gene. The germline CDR1 and CDR2 sequences are MGHRA and YSYEKL. V lost 3 bases and J lost 5, with 13 bases in between. The length of the CDR3 is 14 residues. CDR3 sequence: CASSHSRVTTEAFF. The CDR3 region has the DNA TGCGCCAGCAGCCATTCGCGGGTAACTACTGAAGCTTTCTTT.

The chain is built from TRBV7-6 and TRBJ1-1; D is perhaps TRBD1 (5 bases). The CDR3 covers 16 residues. With 1 base removed from V and 6 bases from J, the gap between germline ends came to 18 bases. The germline CDR1 and CDR2 sequences are SGHVS and FNYEAQ. CDR3 sequence: CASSLEAGYSGAEAFF. CDR3 in DNA: TGTGCCAGCAGCTTAGAGGCAGGGTACTCGGGGGCTGAAGCTTTCTTT.

This rearrangement joins TRBV28 to TRBJ2-7; a weak D match, TRBD1 (6 bases). V lost 2 bases and J 5 bases, leaving 10 bases between the germline ends. CDR3 size: 13 residues. Germline values: CDR1 MDHEN, CDR2 SYDVKM. The CDR3 coding sequence is TGTGCCAGCAGTTTACCAGGGGTCCACGAGCAGTACTTC. Protein: CASSLPGVHEQYF.

The CDR3, as DNA: TGTGCCAGCAGCTTTAGACAGGGAACCCGGGGGGGTGAGCAGTTCTTC. Translated, it gives CASSFRQGTRGGEQFF. The chain carries TRBV13 and TRBJ2-1, with a weak D call TRBD2 (8 bases). The ends were cut back, 3 bases at V and 9 bases at J, with 21 bases in the middle. Germline CDR1 and CDR2: PRHDT and FYEKMQ (reference sequence). The CDR3 spans 16 residues.

The rearrangement uses TRBV5-1 and TRBJ2-6; D gene ambiguous. Germline V gives CDR1 SGHRS, CDR2 YFSETQ. The V gene lost 0 bases and the J gene lost 0 bases, with 4 bases spanning the gap. The CDR3 totals 15 residues. CDR3 nucleotide sequence: TGCGCCAGCAGCTTGGAGCGCTCTGGGGCCAACGTCCTGACTTTC. Its translation is CASSLERSGANVLTF.

The chain recombines TRBV6-4 with TRBJ1-3; the D gene is possibly TRBD1 (5 bases). The CDR3 consists of 14 residues. V lost 5 bases to trimming and J lost 4 bases, with 12 bases between them. Germline CDR1 MRHNA, CDR2 SNTAGT. CDR3: CASSNIRGGNTIYF. The DNA of the CDR3 is TGTGCCAGCAGTAACATCCGGGGGGGAAACACCATATATTTT.

The chain carries TRBV10-3 and TRBJ2-3; D may be TRBD1 (5 bases). The germline CDR1 and CDR2 sequences are ENHRY and SYGVKD. This CDR3 has 17 amino acids. Trimming removed 4 bases from V and 3 bases from J, with 20 bases in between. In DNA form, the CDR3 reads TGTGCCATCAGTGGCTCAGGGCCCAACAACCCAACAGATACGCAGTATTTT. It codes for CAISGSGPNNPTDTQYF.

V is TRBV7-6 and J is TRBJ1-1; perhaps TRBD1 as D (6 bases). Trimming removed 10 bases at V and 6 bases at J, with 12 bases between. Germline V gene lookup returns CDR1 SGHVS and CDR2 FNYEAQ. The CDR3 extends over 11 amino acids. The CDR3 here is CATSDSPEAFF. For the CDR3, the DNA is TGTGCCACTTCGGACAGCCCTGAAGCTTTCTTT. The variable domain in full, with the rest retrieved from reference TRBV7-6 and TRBJ1-1, is GAGVSQSPRYKVTKRGQDVALRCDPISGHVSLYWYRQALGQGPEFLTYFNYEAQQDKSGLPNDRFSAERPEGSISTLTIQRTEQRDSAMYRCATSDSPEAFFGQGTRLTVV.

The gene calls are TRBV15 and TRBJ1-1; no reliable D call. In germline, CDR1 is LNHNV, CDR2 YYDKDF (reference sequence). The CDR3 consists of 14 residues. V lost 0 bases to trimming and J lost 4 bases, with 9 bases between them. In DNA form, the CDR3 reads TGTGCCACCAGCAGAGATCCCGAGGTCACTGAAGCTTTCTTT. Protein: CATSRDPEVTEAFF.

This clone was observed a handful of times. Its ends do not fully match the called genes, so a read error is possible. The sample carries other DNA sequences with the same CDR3. This chain connects TRBV7-8 to TRBJ2-7; D unresolved. The CDR3 extends over 13 amino acids. Germline V lookup: CDR1 SGHVS, CDR2 FQNEAQ. CDR3 bases: TGTGCTAGCAAGGAAGAGCAGGCATACGAGCAGTACTTC. Amino acid sequence: CASKEEQAYEQYF.

The rearrangement uses TRBV5-1 and TRBJ2-7; perhaps TRBD1 as D (6 bases). V was cut by 0 bases and J by 11 bases, with 9 bases left in between. The length of the CDR3 is 11 residues. Germline-derived CDR1 and CDR2 are SGHRS and YFSETQ. The CDR3 protein is CASSLDRVEYF. The CDR3 DNA reads as TGCGCCAGCAGCTTGGACAGGGTGGAGTACTTC.

This rearrangement joins TRBV2 to TRBJ2-7; perhaps TRBD1 as D (6 bases). The V and J ends lost 6 bases and 5 bases respectively, with 14 bases between them. This CDR3 has 13 residues. Germline V lookup: CDR1 SNHLY, CDR2 FYNNEI. CDR3 loop: CASRWGPLDEQYF. CDR3 DNA: TGTGCCAGCAGGTGGGGGCCTCTGGACGAGCAGTACTTC.

V usage is TRBV10-3 and J usage is TRBJ1-1, with TRBD1 matching 9 bases. V shed 6 bases, J shed 1 base, and the junction held 15 bases outside the gene matches. The length of the CDR3 is 18 residues. The germline V gene has CDR1 ENHRY and CDR2 SYGVKD. CDR3 nucleotide sequence: TGTGCCATCAGCTCTCAAATCTCGGACAGGGGAACGAACACTGAAGCTTTCTTT. Translation: CAISSQISDRGTNTEAFF.

This rearrangement joins TRBV10-3 to TRBJ1-6; 10 positions match TRBD1. This CDR3 region has 13 residues. Looked up from germline, CDR1 is ENHRY and CDR2 is SYGVKD. V was clipped by 6 bases and J by 10 bases; unmatched bases: 3. This CDR3 is CAIRGTGESPLHF. DNA for the CDR3: TGTGCCATCAGGGGGACAGGGGAATCACCCCTCCACTTT.

The V call is TRBV9, the J call TRBJ2-1, with D tentatively TRBD2 (6 bases). This CDR3 is built from 15 residues. CDR1 and CDR2 from the germline V gene are SGDLS and YYNGEE. Between the trimmed V and J ends, which lost 4 bases and 6 bases, there was a span of 17 bases. CDR3 in amino acids: CASSPMEGRRNEQFF. The CDR3 DNA is TGTGCCAGCAGCCCTATGGAGGGGCGACGCAATGAGCAGTTCTTC.

This clone was seen a handful of times. The V call is TRBV5-4, the J call TRBJ1-2; 7 bases are a match to TRBD1. Germline V gene data show CDR1 as SGHNT and CDR2 as YYREEE (reference sequence). The V and J ends lost 3 bases and 0 bases, in that order; junction bases with no gene match: 5. The CDR3 sequence is 15 residues long. Here the CDR3 reads CASSSGQQANYGYTF. Here the CDR3 DNA reads TGTGCCAGCAGCTCGGGACAGCAAGCTAACTATGGCTACACCTTC.

This clone was counted between two and nine times. The chain links TRBV27 to TRBJ2-1, with a possible D match to TRBD1 (5 bases). This CDR3 is 12 amino acids long. CDR1 is MNHEY, CDR2 SMNVEV, per germline (reference sequence). V dropped 5 bases and J dropped 9 bases, with 11 bases sitting between them. CDR3 in amino acids: CASSAQRGEQFF. The CDR3 bases are TGTGCCAGCAGTGCCCAAAGGGGTGAGCAGTTCTTC.

J is TRBJ1-1 and V is TRBV10-2; TRBD1 aligns across 8 bases. After removal of 3 bases from V and 10 bases from J, the junction contained 10 bases not matched to a gene. CDR3 length: 14 residues. Germline CDR1 reads WSHSY; CDR2 reads SAAADI. The CDR3 spells CASSDQTRTGRAFF. The CDR3 bases are TGCGCCAGCAGTGACCAAACTCGGACAGGGCGAGCTTTCTTT.

The rearrangement joins TRBV6-5 to TRBJ2-7; 9 nucleotides agree with TRBD1. The J segment lost 8 bases and the V segment lost 5 bases, leaving 13 bases of the junction unmatched. The CDR3 spans 15 residues. Germline V gene sequence: CDR1 MNHEY, CDR2 SVGAGI. CDR3 residues: CASSRSYPDRGKQYF. In nucleotides, the CDR3 is TGTGCCAGCAGTCGATCCTATCCGGACAGGGGCAAGCAGTACTTC.

The chain couples TRBV27 to TRBJ1-1; TRBD1 might be the D (6 bases). From germline, CDR1 is MNHEY and CDR2 SMNVEV (reference sequence). The CDR3 covers 13 residues. The V and J ends lost 6 bases and 7 bases respectively, with 15 bases between them. CDR3 loop: CASRPTGGNEAFF. CDR3 nucleotides: TGTGCCAGCAGACCGACAGGAGGCAATGAAGCTTTCTTT.

This chain connects TRBV10-3 to TRBJ1-5; D possibly corresponds to TRBD1 (6 bases). There are 15 residues in the CDR3. V lost 5 bases and J lost 2, with 13 bases in between. Germline values: CDR1 ENHRY, CDR2 SYGVKD. Here the CDR3 reads CAISNRAGGNQPQHF. CDR3 bases: TGTGCCATCAGTAACAGGGCCGGGGGCAATCAGCCCCAGCATTTT.

Comment on this clone: The junction differs from germline at one of its ends, possibly a read error. The rearrangement links TRBV7-7 to TRBJ2-5; D perhaps matches TRBD1 (6 bases). The J call may be faulty, since TRBJ2-7 better matches the DNA end. The CDR3 has 13 amino acids. CDR1 SSHAT and CDR2 FNYEAQ come from the germline V gene (reference sequence). CDR3 coding DNA: TGTGCTAGCAGCGCGACAGGTACCTACGAGCAGTACTTC. Its translation: CASSATGTYEQYF.

The chain couples TRBV18 to TRBJ1-2, with D possibly matching TRBD1 (5 bases). The V and J ends lost 0 bases and 2 bases respectively, with 16 bases between them. Germline V CDR1 and CDR2: KGHSH, LQKENI. The CDR3 consists of 17 residues. CDR3 nucleotides: TGTGCCAGCTCACCACCTACAGGCCAGGGCTCAAACTATGGCTACACCTTC. Protein product: CASSPPTGQGSNYGYTF.

The chain uses TRBV2 and TRBJ1-3; D possibly corresponds to TRBD1 (6 bases). Trimming cost V 6 bases and J 4 bases, with 16 bases left between them. This CDR3 has 15 residues. From germline, CDR1 is SNHLY and CDR2 FYNNEI. The CDR3 protein is CASRETTGLGNTIYF. CDR3 nucleotide sequence: TGTGCCAGCAGGGAGACAACAGGGTTAGGAAACACCATATATTTT.

This chain connects TRBV5-1 to TRBJ1-2; TRBD1 aligns across 10 bases. The CDR3 runs to 18 residues. Trimming cost V 0 bases and J 8 bases; bases outside gene matches: 16. The germline V gene encodes CDR1 SGHRS and CDR2 YFSETQ. The CDR3 region is CASSLDPWGGQGRRGYTF. The CDR3 nucleotides are TGCGCCAGCAGCTTGGATCCGTGGGGGGGACAGGGGAGGCGAGGCTACACCTTC.

CDR3: CASSSLGENYGYTF. CDR3 sequence (DNA): TGTGCCAGCAGTTCGCTAGGGGAAAACTATGGCTACACCTTC. The V gene is TRBV6-6, the J gene TRBJ1-2; the D gene is possibly TRBD1 (5 bases). Germline V gene sequence: CDR1 MNHNY, CDR2 SVGAGI (reference sequence). CDR3 length: 14 residues. The V end was cut by 4 bases, the J end by 2 bases, with 11 bases between.

This chain joins TRBV5-4 and TRBJ2-5, with 14 bases lining up with TRBD2. The germline V gene encodes CDR1 SGHNT and CDR2 YYREEE (reference sequence). Trimming took 2 bases from V and 1 from J; bases not matched to a gene: 10. The CDR3 covers 19 residues. CDR3 region: CASSLRRGTSGGTQETQYF. CDR3 DNA: TGTGCCAGCAGCTTACGGAGGGGGACTAGCGGGGGTACCCAAGAGACCCAGTACTTC. Full variable domain (outside the CDR3, taken from reference TRBV5-4 and TRBJ2-5): ETGVTQSPTHLIKTRGQQVTLRCSSQSGHNTVSWYQQALGQGPQFIFQYYREEENGRGNFPPRFSGLQFPNYSSELNVNALELDDSALYLCASSLRRGTSGGTQETQYFGPGTRLLVL.

The genes are TRBV2 and TRBJ2-3; 8 positions agree with TRBD2. The CDR3 sequence is 15 residues long. Germline assignment: CDR1 SNHLY and CDR2 FYNNEI. The V segment lost 10 bases and the J segment 5 bases; nucleotides outside the gene matches: 14. The CDR3 nucleotides read TGTGCCACATCACCGACGGGGGGGCTTGTAGATACGCAGTATTTT. It encodes CATSPTGGLVDTQYF.